This TCR beta chain was sequenced for a study of T cells in Graves' hyperthyroidism and ophthalmopathy. RNA transcripts were the template for amplifying TCR beta CDR3 regions. A first-round RT-PCR of the TCR CDR3 used the HTBI primer set. TCRdb processed the multiplex PCR reads anew with MiXCR; each CDR3 protein has one entry. The top ten hold 15% to 17% of the sample, which has around 690,000 distinct CDR3 sequences, 15% to 20% seen once. CDR1 and CDR2 from the germline V gene are DFQATT and SNEGSKA (reference sequence). CDR3 size: 14 residues. With 5 bases removed from V and 0 bases from J, the gap between germline ends came to 11 bases. The hyperthyroidism was newly diagnosed and had lasted under 2 months; the patients were aged 18 to 65.

The receptor's source is a man aged 50-60 years with Graves' hyperthyroidism. This chain links TRBV20-1 with TRBJ1-5; D is uncertain. The sequencing sample was made of blood. The CDR3 region has the DNA TGCAGTGCTGTCAGCGTTAATAGCAATCAGCCCCAGCATTTT. It is translated as CSAVSVNSNQPQHF.